This TCR beta chain was identified during a study of early T cells in non-severe SARS-CoV-2 infection. Many counts were recorded for this clonotype. One entry per CDR3 protein results from TCRdb running MiXCR on the 5' RACE reads. Of tens of thousands of distinct CDR3 sequences in the sample, 10% were seen once. V lost 1 base and J lost 0, with 11 bases in between. The CDR3 contains 16 residues. CDR1 and CDR2 (germline): SGHNT, YYREEE (reference sequence). Source material: whole blood. The sequence was obtained from an adult who was a healthcare worker with PCR-confirmed SARS-CoV-2 infection or an uninfected control (not recorded which). The V call is TRBV5-4, the J call TRBJ2-1; D may be TRBD2 (6 bases). The CDR3 loop reads CASSLPRRGSYNEQFF. The CDR3 DNA is TGTGCCAGCAGCTTGCCCCGGAGGGGCTCCTACAATGAGCAGTTCTTC.